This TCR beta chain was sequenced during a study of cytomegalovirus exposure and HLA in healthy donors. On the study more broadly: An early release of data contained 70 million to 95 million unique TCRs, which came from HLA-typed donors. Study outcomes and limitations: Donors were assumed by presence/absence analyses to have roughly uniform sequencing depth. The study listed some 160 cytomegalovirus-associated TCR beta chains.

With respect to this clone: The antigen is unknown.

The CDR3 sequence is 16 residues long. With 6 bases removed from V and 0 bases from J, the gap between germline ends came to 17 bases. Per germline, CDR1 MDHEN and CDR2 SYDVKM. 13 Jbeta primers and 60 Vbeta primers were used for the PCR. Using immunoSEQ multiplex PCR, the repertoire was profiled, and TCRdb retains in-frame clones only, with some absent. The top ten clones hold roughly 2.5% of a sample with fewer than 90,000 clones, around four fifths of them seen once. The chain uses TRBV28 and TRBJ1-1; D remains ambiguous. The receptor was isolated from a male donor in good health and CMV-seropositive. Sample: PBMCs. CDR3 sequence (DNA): TGTGCCAGCAGGGCAGTAGCCATTTCTATGAACACTGAAGCTTTCTTT. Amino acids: CASRAVAISMNTEAFF.